Presented here are 6 T cell receptor beta chains from one specimen sequenced in a study of T cell responses to AZD1222 COVID-19 vaccine. TCRdb's table, derived via immunoSEQ multiplex PCR, lists solely in-frame clones and lacks some. This table holds 180,000 or so clones, 92% found once. Sequenced material: peripheral blood, taken 28 days after the second AZD1222 dose. Receptor source: an adult who received the AZD1222 COVID-19 vaccine.

The rearrangement links TRBV7-9 to TRBJ2-7; D is unresolved. Germline CDR1 is SEHNR and CDR2 is FQNEAQ (reference sequence). Trimming stripped 5 bases from V and 4 bases from J, with 12 bases between. This CDR3 is built from 13 residues. The CDR3 loop is CASSLLADYEQYF. The DNA for the CDR3 is TGTGCCAGCAGCCTCCTGGCAGATTACGAGCAGTACTTC.

V and J are TRBV30 and TRBJ1-2, with TRBD1 matching over 12 bases. The ends lost 4 bases at V and 6 bases at J; junction bases unmatched: 6. The CDR3 is 14 residues long. Per the germline V gene, CDR1 is GTSNPN and CDR2 is SVGIG (reference sequence). This CDR3 is CAWTTGTGGDGYTF. The CDR3 DNA reads as TGTGCCTGGACCACCGGGACAGGGGGCGATGGCTACACCTTC.

The V call is TRBV28, the J call TRBJ1-5; D not resolved. Looked up from germline, CDR1 is MDHEN and CDR2 is SYDVKM. The CDR3 runs to 13 residues. Trimming pared 8 bases from V and 2 bases from J, leaving 10 bases between. CDR3 amino acids: CASQVGGNQPQHF. CDR3 DNA: TGTGCCAGCCAGGTCGGAGGCAATCAGCCCCAGCATTTT.

V gene TRBV28 combines with J gene TRBJ2-1; 8 positions agree with TRBD2. Germline V gives CDR1 MDHEN, CDR2 SYDVKM. Trimming cost V 5 bases and J 0 bases; bases outside gene matches: 3. The CDR3 loop spans 15 amino acids. CDR3 region: CASSPGTSSYNEQFF. As DNA, the CDR3 is TGTGCCAGCAGTCCCGGGACTAGCTCCTACAATGAGCAGTTCTTC.

The rearrangement uses TRBV5-5 and TRBJ1-2; 7 positions match TRBD1. The CDR3 totals 13 residues. CDR1 is SGHKS and CDR2 is YYEKEE in the germline V gene (reference sequence). V was pared by 7 bases and J by 3 bases, with 6 bases of the junction left unmatched. The CDR3, as DNA: TGTGCCAGCTCGATCGACAGGGACTATGGCTACACCTTC. Protein product: CASSIDRDYGYTF.

The rearrangement joins TRBV29-1 to TRBJ2-1; 10 nucleotides agree with TRBD2. V lost 3 bases to trimming and J lost 5 bases; unmatched junction nucleotides: 13. The CDR3 totals 17 residues. Germline loops: CDR1 SQVTM, CDR2 ANQGSEA. DNA of the CDR3: TGCAGCGTTGAGGTTTTCGGGCTAGCGGGAGTTAACAATGAGCAGTTCTTC. It specifies CSVEVFGLAGVNNEQFF.